This section outlines one T cell receptor beta chain sequence together with its context. Its antigen remains unidentified. One base away there is no much larger clone; base qualities are not given. Between the V and J ends, shortened by 5 bases and 1 base respectively, the junction contains 18 bases. The CDR3 goes from the cysteine to the phenylalanine over 17 residues. CDR3 DNA only is kept here, 51 bases in frame from base 1. Looking up the germline V gene (reference sequence) yields CDR1 SEHNR and CDR2 FQNEAQ. These data come from a study of shared T cell receptors in the human thymus (dated by TCRdb to about 2021). Describing the broader study: The study examined how self-reactive, shared T-cell receptor alpha chains are generated in the human thymus.

Library preparation was by the immunoSEQ multiplex PCR assay. The immuneACCESS repertoire file appears here via TCRdb, limited to in-frame rearrangements. These files lack a portion of the clones; in checked studies, under half of the deficit traces to unresolved V genes, and the cause of the others is not known. This sample gives about 380,000 clones in total; over 90% of them show up just once. Together, the top ten hold around 0.018% of the sample. This TCR was recovered from a human donor. Sequencing was performed on thymocytes. The chain joins TRBV7-9 to TRBJ2-1; the D gene is perhaps TRBD2, from 7 matching bases. The CDR3 is CASSPGCGGDSYNEQFF. In nucleotide form, the sequence is TGTGCCAGCAGCCCGGGGTGCGGGGGCGATTCCTACAATGAGCAGTTCTTC.